This T cell receptor beta chain emerged from a study of blood T cells in healthy people across ages. The germline gives CDR1 SQVTM, CDR2 ANQGSEA. This CDR3 has 14 amino acids. Losses at the gene ends were 5 bases for V and 6 bases for J; bases not matched to a gene: 8. Sample-barcoded 5' priming and a J-beta primer mix drove a second PCR of about 6 to 12 cycles. A template-switch adaptor with 12 random nucleotides tagged each cDNA molecule. TCRdb re-called the 5' RACE reads with MiXCR, one entry per CDR3 protein. Among 790,000 or so distinct CDR3 sequences, approximately 60% were seen once, and the ten largest hold 20% to 30%.

The sequenced material came from blood. The receptor's source is a man aged 35 to 55 in good health. The chain joins TRBV29-1 to TRBJ1-5, with 9 bases fitting TRBD1. This chain's CDR3 is CSVQVGTGFQPQHF. As DNA, the CDR3 is TGCAGCGTTCAGGTCGGGACAGGGTTTCAGCCCCAGCATTTT.